These 22 T cell receptor beta chains share one sample of origin, sequenced in a study of cytomegalovirus exposure and HLA in healthy donors. PCR used 60 Vbeta primers and 13 Jbeta primers. This table comes from immunoSEQ multiplex PCR, and its TCRdb copy is limited to in-frame clones, with some not included. This sample has 150,000 to 200,000 clones; around 80% occur once, and the top ten carry around 6.6%. The material sequenced was PBMCs. Every receptor here comes from a man in his fifties in good health and CMV-seropositive.

The chain carries TRBV18 and TRBJ2-3; 9 positions agree with TRBD2. This CDR3 region has 18 residues. Germline trimming cut 2 bases from V and 2 bases from J; bases unmatched to any gene: 11. CDR1 and CDR2 (germline): KGHSH, LQKENI. The CDR3 nucleotides read TGTGCCAGCTCACCAAGAGAAGCGGGAGGTGGGGACACAGATACGCAGTATTTT. Its translation: CASSPREAGGGDTDTQYF.

In DNA, the CDR3 is TGTGCCATCAGCCCGACCCTTTCGGGTACTGAAGCTTTCTTT. Its protein is CAISPTLSGTEAFF. The chain carries TRBV10-3 and TRBJ1-1; D call uncertain. Germline CDR1 ENHRY, CDR2 SYGVKD. Trimming cost V 6 bases and J 5 bases, with 16 bases left between them. CDR3 size: 14 residues.

Turning to this clone: One junction end does not reproduce the germline sequence, and a read error may be involved. In DNA form, the CDR3 reads TGTGCCAGCAGCCCGGACAAGCAAGAGGCCCAGTACTTC. It is translated as CASSPDKQEAQYF. V is TRBV7-7 and J is TRBJ2-5, with D perhaps TRBD1 (5 bases). The CDR3 contains 13 residues. Germline V gene data show CDR1 as SSHAT and CDR2 as FNYEAQ (reference sequence).

This clone showed up just once. This chain uses TRBV10-3 with TRBJ2-7; the D gene is possibly TRBD2 (5 bases). Germline-derived CDR1 and CDR2 are ENHRY and SYGVKD. The CDR3 contains 15 residues. V lost 0 bases and J 3 bases, leaving 12 bases between the germline ends. Here the CDR3 reads CAISESDSAFYEQYF. The CDR3 DNA sequence: TGTGCCATCAGTGAGTCGGATAGCGCGTTCTACGAGCAGTACTTC.

This clone has only one observation. The chain couples TRBV27 to TRBJ1-6; weak D call: TRBD1 (5 bases). CDR1 and CDR2 (germline): MNHEY, SMNVEV (reference sequence). The CDR3 has 14 residues. Trimming removed 2 bases at V and 9 bases at J, with 11 bases between. The CDR3 loop reads CASSLNGGGSPLHF. CDR3 DNA sequence: TGTGCCAGCAGTTTAAATGGGGGGGGTTCACCCCTCCACTTT.

This clone was observed a handful of times. The chain combines TRBV5-1 with TRBJ1-2; 8 nucleotides align to TRBD1. Germline CDR1 and CDR2: SGHRS and YFSETQ. Trimming removed 4 bases from V and 8 bases from J; junction bases left unmatched: 10. The CDR3 extends over 14 amino acids. CDR3 in DNA: TGCGCCAGCAGCAAGGACAGGGCGCTTGAGGGCTACACCTTC. Translation gives CASSKDRALEGYTF.

This chain uses TRBV19 with TRBJ2-1; D unresolved. V shed 6 bases and J shed 6 bases, with 12 bases lying between them. The CDR3 is made up of 13 amino acids. In germline, CDR1 is LNHDA, CDR2 SQIVND (reference sequence). The CDR3, as DNA: TGTGCCAGTAGCCTACTAACACTCAATGAGCAGTTCTTC. This translates into CASSLLTLNEQFF. Combining the CDR3 with reference TRBV19 and TRBJ2-1 gives the whole variable domain DGGITQSPKYLFRKEGQNVTLSCEQNLNHDAMYWYRQDPGQGLRLIYYSQIVNDFQKGDIAEGYSVSREKKESFPLTVTSAQKNPTAFYLCASSLLTLNEQFFGPGTRLTVL.

This chain uses TRBV7-7 with TRBJ2-7, with 11 nucleotides matching TRBD2. Germline lookup yields CDR1 SSHAT and CDR2 FNYEAQ (reference sequence). The CDR3 consists of 14 residues. The DNA of the CDR3 is TGTGCTAGCAGCCCCACTAGCGGGAGCTACGAGCAGTACGTC. As protein: CASSPTSGSYEQYV.

The J gene is TRBJ2-7, the V gene TRBV11-2; 7 bases match TRBD1. Germline-derived CDR1 and CDR2 are SGHAT and FQNNGV. This CDR3 contains 13 residues. The trim removed 5 bases at V and 3 bases at J, leaving 4 bases unmatched. The CDR3: CASSATGFYEQYF. DNA of the CDR3: TGTGCCAGCAGCGCGACAGGGTTCTACGAGCAGTACTTC.

The J gene is TRBJ2-4, the V gene TRBV18; 10 nucleotides line up with TRBD2. V trimming: 3 bases; J trimming: 3 bases; junction bases outside the gene matches: 8. Germline V gene data show CDR1 as KGHSH and CDR2 as LQKENI. This CDR3 comprises 17 residues. CDR3 protein: CASSPRKREGNKNIQYF. The CDR3 DNA follows: TGTGCCAGCTCACCTAGGAAGCGGGAGGGTAACAAAAACATTCAGTACTTC.

This clone was counted only a few times. At the DNA level, this CDR3 is encoded by other sequences in the same sample as well. The chain recombines TRBV5-1 with TRBJ2-1; TRBD2 aligns across 8 bases. The CDR3 has 15 residues. J was trimmed by 1 base and V by 2 bases; bases with no gene match: 2. Looked up from germline, CDR1 is SGHRS and CDR2 is YFSETQ. Written as DNA, the CDR3 is TGCGCCAGCAGCTTAACTAGCGGATCCTACAATGAGCAGTTCTTC. It is translated as CASSLTSGSYNEQFF.

The rearrangement uses TRBV29-1 and TRBJ1-3; D is unclear. The CDR3 spans 13 residues. Germline values: CDR1 SQVTM, CDR2 ANQGSEA. Trimming pared 7 bases from V and 4 bases from J, leaving 14 bases between. In DNA form, the CDR3 reads TGCAGCGCCGGGGAAAGTGGAGGAAACACCATATATTTT. This codes for CSAGESGGNTIYF.

This clone was detected only once. The chain couples TRBV7-9 to TRBJ2-1, with 7 nucleotides matching TRBD1. With V trimmed by 5 bases and J by 0 bases, 7 bases remained unmatched. This CDR3 region has 16 residues. Germline CDR1 reads SEHNR; CDR2 reads FQNEAQ (reference sequence). The CDR3 loop is CASSQWTGASYNEQFF. The DNA for the CDR3 is TGTGCCAGCAGCCAGTGGACAGGAGCCTCCTACAATGAGCAGTTCTTC.

The chain employs TRBV27 and TRBJ1-2; D may be TRBD1 (5 bases). CDR1 is MNHEY, CDR2 SMNVEV, per germline (reference sequence). The CDR3 consists of 13 residues. Trimming stripped 6 bases from V and 8 bases from J, with 16 bases between. For the CDR3, the DNA is TGTGCCAGCAGACCATCCGGGGGTGGCGGCTACACCTTC. It is translated as CASRPSGGGGYTF.

J is TRBJ2-1 and V is TRBV10-2, with 9 bases matching TRBD2. The V gene's germline CDR1 is WSHSY and CDR2 SAAADI. The CDR3 is 15 amino acids. Trimming took 3 bases from V and 2 from J; bases not matched to a gene: 2. Here the CDR3 reads CASSDLAGPYNEQFF. DNA for the CDR3: TGCGCCAGCAGTGATCTAGCGGGACCCTACAATGAGCAGTTCTTC.

The chain carries TRBV2 and TRBJ1-4; TRBD1 might be the D (6 bases). The V end was cut by 7 bases, the J end by 0 bases, with 9 bases between. Germline assignment: CDR1 SNHLY and CDR2 FYNNEI. The CDR3 runs 14 residues. The CDR3 nucleotides read TGTGCCAGCAAAGGACAGACAACTAATGAAAAACTGTTTTTT. This translates into CASKGQTTNEKLFF.

The CDR3 region is CASSDSNRECYEQYV. The CDR3 DNA follows: TGTGCCAGCAGTGACTCGAATCGGGAGTGCTACGAGCAGTACGTC. The genes are TRBV6-4 and TRBJ2-7; D might be TRBD2 (6 bases). CDR1 and CDR2 (germline): MRHNA, SNTAGT. V gave up 0 bases and J gave up 3 bases, with 12 bases separating them. There are 15 residues in the CDR3.

The rearrangement uses TRBV5-4 and TRBJ2-6; the D gene is possibly TRBD2 (5 bases). Germline V gene sequence: CDR1 SGHNT, CDR2 YYREEE (reference sequence). The ends were cut back, 4 bases at V and 12 bases at J, with 11 bases in the middle. The CDR3 is 12 amino acids. The CDR3 loop reads CASSTPDSVLTF. CDR3 DNA sequence: TGTGCCAGCAGCACGCCGGACTCCGTCCTGACTTTC.

The chain joins TRBV6-4 to TRBJ2-3, with 10 bases that match TRBD2. CDR1 is MRHNA, CDR2 SNTAGT, per germline. J lost 4 bases, V lost 4 bases, and 14 bases had no gene match. This CDR3 has 18 residues. In DNA form, the CDR3 reads TGTGCCAGCAGTGCTCTAGCGGGAGCACAGAGAAGAGCAGATACGCAGTATTTT. Its translation: CASSALAGAQRRADTQYF.

This clone has more than one count but fewer than ten. V is TRBV4-2 and J is TRBJ1-1, with D perhaps matching TRBD1 (6 bases). The CDR3 consists of 15 residues. In germline, CDR1 is LGHNA, CDR2 YNFKEQ. Trimming cost V 1 base and J 0 bases, with 9 bases left between them. The CDR3 DNA reads as TGTGCCAGCAGCCAAGGGGGGGGCCTGAACACTGAAGCTTTCTTT. It yields the protein CASSQGGGLNTEAFF.

Written as DNA, the CDR3 is TGTGCCAGCAGTGACCAGGGCGCAGATACGCAGTATTTT. Translating gives CASSDQGADTQYF. The chain is built from TRBV7-9 and TRBJ2-3, with TRBD1 as a possible D gene (5 bases). Per the germline V gene, CDR1 is SEHNR and CDR2 is FQNEAQ (reference sequence). The CDR3 runs to 13 residues. Trimming cost V 6 bases and J 4 bases, with 11 bases left between them.

The genes are TRBV7-8 and TRBJ2-2; D perhaps matches TRBD2 (5 bases). This CDR3 spans 15 amino acids. V was clipped by 2 bases and J by 3 bases, with 10 bases between them. CDR1 and CDR2 from the germline V gene are SGHVS and FQNEAQ. Here the CDR3 DNA reads TGTGCCAGCAGCTTATCCGCCGGGGACACCGGGGAGCTGTTTTTT. It translates to CASSLSAGDTGELFF.